This entry lists 29 T cell receptor beta chains sequenced from one sample in a study of identical twins. TCRdb re-analysed the 5' RACE reads in MiXCR, keeping a single row per CDR3 protein. The table has hundreds of thousands of distinct CDR3 sequences, more than 9% seen once. Another study also made use of these data, one on yellow fever vaccine responses in identical twins.

Sequencing input: CD8+ T cells sorted from blood. These receptors originate from a woman aged 18-29 years in good health.

This clonotype has a count of ten or more. The junction differs from germline at one of its ends, possibly a read error. The J gene is TRBJ2-1, the V gene TRBV7-8, with 8 bases identical to TRBD2. The CDR3 is 15 amino acids. Per the germline V gene, CDR1 is SGHVS and CDR2 is FQNEAQ. Here the CDR3 reads CASSPSGGVYDEQFF. The CDR3 coding sequence is TGTGCCAGCAGCCCCTCGGGGGGGGTCTACGATGAGCAGTTCTTC. Combining the CDR3 with reference TRBV7-8 and TRBJ2-1 gives the whole variable domain GAGVSQSPRYKVAKRGQDVALRCDPISGHVSLFWYQQALGQGPEFLTYFQNEAQLDKSGLPSDRFFAERPEGSVSTLKIQRTQQEDSAVYLCASSPSGGVYDEQFFGPGTRLTVL.

CDR3 amino acids: CASADSIDTEAFF. In DNA form, the CDR3 reads TGTGCCAGCGCGGACAGTATCGACACTGAAGCTTTCTTT. V gene TRBV14 combines with J gene TRBJ1-1; maybe TRBD1 (6 bases). Germline-derived CDR1 and CDR2 are SGHDN and FVKESK. V was clipped by 8 bases and J by 3 bases, with 13 bases between them. The CDR3 contains 13 residues.

J is TRBJ2-2 and V is TRBV7-9, with D uncertain. Germline loops: CDR1 SEHNR, CDR2 FQNEAQ (reference sequence). This CDR3 contains 13 residues. V lost 1 base, J lost 9 bases, and 9 bases lay in between. The CDR3 loop reads CASSLVLGRELFF. CDR3 bases: TGTGCCAGCAGCTTAGTTCTGGGCCGGGAGCTGTTTTTT.

The rearrangement joins TRBV12-3 or TRBV12-4 to TRBJ1-1; no firm D call. This CDR3 is 12 amino acids long. Trimming took off 5 bases at V and 4 bases at J, with 8 bases between the two ends. CDR3 region: CASSQQSTEAFF. The CDR3 DNA follows: TGTGCCAGCAGTCAACAGAGCACTGAAGCTTTCTTT.

This clonotype was recorded at least ten times. V and J are TRBV28 and TRBJ2-3, with 8 nucleotides matching TRBD1. The CDR3 consists of 14 residues. V lost 4 bases to trimming and J lost 1 base; unmatched junction nucleotides: 1. Germline V CDR1 and CDR2: MDHEN, SYDVKM. The DNA of the CDR3 is TGTGCCAGCAGTTGGGGACAGGGCACAGATACGCAGTATTTT. The encoded protein is CASSWGQGTDTQYF.

This clonotype has only a few counts. The rearrangement uses TRBV20-1 and TRBJ2-7; 8 bases match TRBD2. Looked up from germline, CDR1 is DFQATT and CDR2 is SNEGSKA (reference sequence). V dropped 0 bases and J dropped 3; count of bases not matched to a gene: 13. CDR3 length: 17 residues. The CDR3 here is CSARDLLHQAGVYEQYF. The CDR3 nucleotides read TGCAGTGCTAGAGATCTGTTGCATCAAGCGGGAGTCTACGAGCAGTACTTC.

Ten or more counts support this clonotype. The chain couples TRBV13 to TRBJ2-1; 11 nucleotides line up with TRBD2. The CDR3 length is 17 residues. Germline V CDR1 and CDR2: PRHDT, FYEKMQ (reference sequence). Unmatched junction bases numbered 6, after V lost 0 bases and J lost 5 bases. The CDR3 sequence: CASSLGTSGSFDNEQFF. The CDR3 nucleotides are TGTGCCAGCAGCTTAGGTACTAGCGGGAGTTTCGACAATGAGCAGTTCTTC.

This clonotype was seen a handful of times. The rearrangement links TRBV4-1 to TRBJ2-1, with TRBD2 as a possible D gene (6 bases). Germline CDR1 is MGHRA and CDR2 is YSYEKL. Trimming left V 4 bases short and J 6 bases short, with 10 bases between. CDR3 length equals 13 residues. CDR3 residues: CASSPEGSNEQFF. CDR3 nucleotides: TGCGCCAGCAGCCCGGAGGGGAGCAATGAGCAGTTCTTC.

J is TRBJ2-7 and V is TRBV13; the match to TRBD1 covers 7 bases. This CDR3 is 13 amino acids long. V lost 4 bases, J lost 3 bases, and 3 bases stayed unmatched. Germline V CDR1 and CDR2: PRHDT, FYEKMQ (reference sequence). DNA for the CDR3: TGTGCCAGCAGCTCCCGGGACAGCTACGAGCAGTACTTC. The encoded protein is CASSSRDSYEQYF. Variable domain in full (rest from reference TRBV13 and TRBJ2-7): AAGVIQSPRHLIKEKRETATLKCYPIPRHDTVYWYQQGPGQDPQFLISFYEKMQSDKGSIPDRFSAQQFSDYHSELNMSSLELGDSALYFCASSSRDSYEQYFGPGTRLTVT.

This clonotype was seen at least ten times. The chain carries TRBV12-3 or TRBV12-4 and TRBJ2-1; the D is unclear. The CDR3 runs to 15 residues. The V end was cut by 5 bases, the J end by 0 bases, with 11 bases between. The CDR3 reads CASSEALGSYNEQFF. CDR3 nucleotide sequence: TGTGCCAGCAGTGAAGCCCTGGGCTCCTACAATGAGCAGTTCTTC.

This clonotype was seen only a few times. The chain links TRBV9 to TRBJ1-1; D remains unclear. V lost 3 bases to trimming and J lost 3 bases, with 9 bases between them. This CDR3 contains 13 residues. Germline lookup yields CDR1 SGDLS and CDR2 YYNGEE. The CDR3 DNA sequence: TGTGCCAGCAGCGATAGACTGGACACTGAAGCTTTCTTT. Protein: CASSDRLDTEAFF.

This clonotype has ten or more counts. The chain couples TRBV5-1 to TRBJ1-1; D is perhaps TRBD1 (5 bases). This CDR3 is built from 14 residues. In germline, CDR1 is SGHRS, CDR2 YFSETQ. Trimming pared 0 bases from V and 5 bases from J, leaving 11 bases between. Here the CDR3 DNA reads TGCGCCAGCAGCTTGGCTCAGGGTCGAACTGAAGCTTTCTTT. It encodes CASSLAQGRTEAFF. Filled out from reference TRBV5-1 and TRBJ1-1, the complete variable domain reads KAGVTQTPRYLIKTRGQQVTLSCSPISGHRSVSWYQQTPGQGLQFLFEYFSETQRNKGNFPGRFSGRQFSNSRSEMNVSTLELGDSALYLCASSLAQGRTEAFFGQGTRLTVV.

Only a few counts were recorded for this clonotype. The rearrangement joins TRBV29-1 to TRBJ2-2; 8 nucleotides line up with TRBD1. Trimming cost V 2 bases and J 6 bases; bases outside gene matches: 5. Germline V gene sequence: CDR1 SQVTM, CDR2 ANQGSEA. There are 14 residues in the CDR3. CDR3 DNA sequence: TGCAGCGTTGAAATAGCAGGGGGCCCCGGGGAGCTGTTTTTT. Protein: CSVEIAGGPGELFF.

This clonotype was seen at least ten times. V is TRBV4-1 and J is TRBJ2-1; 7 bases are a match to TRBD2. V was pared by 4 bases and J by 1 base, with 10 bases of the junction left unmatched. The CDR3 runs to 17 residues. Germline assignment: CDR1 MGHRA and CDR2 YSYEKL. In DNA, the CDR3 is TGCGCCAGCAGCCGGGAACCGGGACTAAGTTCCTACAATGAGCAGTTCTTC. Translating gives CASSREPGLSSYNEQFF.

The table lists this clonotype with a few counts. This rearrangement joins TRBV12-3 or TRBV12-4 to TRBJ1-3; 9 nucleotides align to TRBD1. CDR3 length: 17 residues. Germline trimming cut 4 bases from V and 1 base from J; bases unmatched to any gene: 8. This CDR3 reads CASSSTGTGWSGNTIYF. The DNA for the CDR3 is TGTGCCAGCAGTTCTACCGGGACAGGGTGGTCTGGAAACACCATATATTTT.

The chain employs TRBV20-1 and TRBJ2-5; the D is unclear. With 8 bases removed from V and 4 bases from J, the gap between germline ends came to 14 bases. Germline CDR1 is DFQATT and CDR2 is SNEGSKA (reference sequence). The CDR3 is 12 amino acids. The CDR3 sequence is CSSKSSVETQYF. CDR3 DNA: TGCAGTTCTAAAAGCAGCGTAGAGACCCAGTACTTC.

The chain is built from TRBV4-1 and TRBJ2-1, with D uncertain. Germline CDR1 is MGHRA and CDR2 is YSYEKL. The CDR3 totals 15 residues. With 0 bases removed from V and 7 bases from J, the gap between germline ends came to 13 bases. CDR3: CASSQEGLDGNEQFF. In DNA, the CDR3 is TGCGCCAGCAGCCAAGAAGGGCTTGATGGGAATGAGCAGTTCTTC.

This clonotype was recorded many times. The CDR3 sequence is CASSQGVEAFF. The CDR3 coding sequence is TGCGCCAGCAGCCAAGGAGTTGAAGCTTTCTTT. The genes are TRBV4-1 and TRBJ1-1; no definite D call. V was clipped by 1 base and J by 7 bases, with 4 bases between them. Looked up from germline, CDR1 is MGHRA and CDR2 is YSYEKL. The CDR3 consists of 11 residues.

There are a few counts of this clonotype. This rearrangement joins TRBV20-1 to TRBJ2-1, with 10 positions matching TRBD2. This CDR3 contains 13 residues. The germline gives CDR1 DFQATT, CDR2 SNEGSKA (reference sequence). V dropped 7 bases and J dropped 7; count of bases not matched to a gene: 7. The CDR3 spells CSGGTSVTNEQFF. DNA for the CDR3: TGCAGTGGAGGGACTAGCGTCACGAATGAGCAGTTCTTC.

A note on this clonotype: A read error may account for a junction end that differs from germline. The chain carries TRBV2 and TRBJ2-7; a possible D gene is TRBD2 (6 bases). CDR3 length: 13 residues. Germline CDR1 is SNHLY and CDR2 is FYNNEI. CDR3 loop: CASREGTSYEQYF. The CDR3, as DNA: TGTGCCAGCAGAGAAGGGACTTCCTACGAGCAGTACTTC.

Many counts were recorded for this clonotype. V usage is TRBV20-1 and J usage is TRBJ1-4; 8 nucleotides line up with TRBD1. The ends lost 4 bases at V and 10 bases at J; junction bases unmatched: 14. Germline assignment: CDR1 DFQATT and CDR2 SNEGSKA (reference sequence). CDR3 length: 15 residues. The CDR3: CSAKFLDRGCVKLFF. The CDR3, as DNA: TGCAGTGCTAAATTCCTCGACAGGGGATGCGTAAAACTGTTTTTT.

This clonotype was recorded a few times. The chain combines TRBV29-1 with TRBJ2-7, with 7 bases aligning to TRBD2. CDR1 is SQVTM and CDR2 is ANQGSEA in the germline V gene. The trim removed 6 bases at V and 1 base at J, leaving 12 bases unmatched. CDR3 length: 15 residues. CDR3 coding DNA: TGCAGCGTATACGCGACTAGCCTCAATTCCTACGAGCAGTACTTC. Translating it yields CSVYATSLNSYEQYF.

This clonotype appeared a few times. The rearrangement uses TRBV3-1 and TRBJ2-1; weak D call: TRBD2 (6 bases). This CDR3 is built from 14 residues. V gave up 0 bases and J gave up 7 bases, with 10 bases separating them. Per germline, CDR1 LGHDT and CDR2 YNNKEL (reference sequence). The CDR3 bases are TGTGCCAGCAGCCAAGAGGCGGGACGGAATGAGCAGTTCTTC. It is translated as CASSQEAGRNEQFF.

This clonotype has more than one count but fewer than ten. This rearrangement joins TRBV2 to TRBJ1-1; D ambiguous. CDR1 is SNHLY and CDR2 is FYNNEI in the germline V gene. The V end lost 1 base, the J end lost 5 bases, and 8 bases lay between the germline ends. The CDR3 contains 13 residues. The CDR3 spells CASSEGGRTEAFF. For the CDR3, the DNA is TGTGCCAGCAGTGAAGGGGGTAGAACTGAAGCTTTCTTT.

The chain combines TRBV7-9 with TRBJ1-2; 7 positions agree with TRBD1. The CDR3 totals 14 residues. V lost 2 bases, J lost 5 bases, and 5 bases stayed unmatched. Per germline, CDR1 SEHNR and CDR2 FQNEAQ (reference sequence). The CDR3 reads CASSLLDREYGYTF. In DNA, the CDR3 is TGTGCCAGCAGCTTACTAGACAGGGAGTATGGCTACACCTTC.

This clonotype came up a few times. The chain combines TRBV7-9 with TRBJ1-1, with D perhaps matching TRBD1 (6 bases). V was shortened by 3 bases and J by 7 bases, with 12 bases between the two germline ends. CDR3 length equals 13 residues. Germline V lookup: CDR1 SEHNR, CDR2 FQNEAQ (reference sequence). The CDR3 loop is CASSLEGELEAFF. CDR3 DNA sequence: TGTGCCAGCAGCTTGGAGGGGGAACTTGAAGCTTTCTTT.

This clonotype was observed at least ten times. The rearrangement joins TRBV4-1 to TRBJ2-1, with 7 bases that match TRBD2. Unmatched junction bases numbered 3, after V lost 0 bases and J lost 1 base. The germline V gene encodes CDR1 MGHRA and CDR2 YSYEKL. This CDR3 has 16 amino acids. The CDR3 is CASSQEGLSSYNEQFF. The DNA of the CDR3 is TGCGCCAGCAGCCAAGAGGGACTATCGTCCTACAATGAGCAGTTCTTC.

The sample holds many counts of this clonotype. V gene TRBV12-3 or TRBV12-4 combines with J gene TRBJ2-7; 7 nucleotides match TRBD1. The CDR3 has 13 amino acids. The V gene end was trimmed by 6 bases and the J gene end by 2 bases; junction bases not matched to a gene: 4. The CDR3 sequence: CASSRGQPYEQYF. The CDR3 DNA reads TGTGCCAGCAGCCGGGGACAGCCCTACGAGCAGTACTTC.

This clonotype was picked up one time. The chain joins TRBV27 to TRBJ2-5; D is unresolved. This CDR3 contains 9 residues. The V end lost 10 bases, the J end lost 7 bases, and 7 bases lay between the germline ends. CDR1 and CDR2 from the germline V gene are MNHEY and SMNVEV (reference sequence). CDR3 sequence reads: CATERTQYF. CDR3 nucleotides: TGTGCCACCGAGAGGACCCAGTACTTC.